A single TCR beta chain is shown here with its context. Its specificity is not known. As it was prepared, the TCRbeta library received unique molecular identifiers. TCRdb called the PCR reads again in MiXCR, with one record for every CDR3 protein. In the table there are fewer than 700,000 distinct CDR3 sequences, 23% of which are singletons. This sample was taken from a study of T-cell reconstitution after alpha-beta-depleted transplantation in children. Germline CDR1 is SEHNR and CDR2 is FQNEAQ (reference sequence). J was trimmed by 5 bases and V by 4 bases; bases with no gene match: 10. CDR3 length: 16 amino acids. Study-wide points: From newly produced T cells came most of the T-cell counts and diversity one year after transplant. At around two months after transplant, the alpha-beta T cells were reportedly derived from several hundred expanded clones that came from non-depleted graft cells. Elevated TCRbeta diversity at day 60 was traced, in some patients, to surviving recipient T cells and thymic progenitors.

The rearrangement uses TRBV7-9 and TRBJ2-5; TRBD1 matches at 10 bases. The source is a boy under three years old who had a stem cell transplant for acute myeloid leukemia, so the T cells may come from the graft donor. The material sequenced was PBMCs, mostly from graft donor cells, taken 360 days after TCRalphabeta/CD19-depleted stem cell transplant. CDR3 sequence (DNA): TGTGCCAGCAGCTATCGAATTGACAGGGGGCGGGAGACCCAGTACTTC. Its translation: CASSYRIDRGRETQYF.